The 31 T cell receptor beta chains below were found in one sample sequenced in a study of Ad26.COV2.S vaccination and SARS-CoV-2 variants. Treatment given: roughly 20 received Ad26.COV2.S at low or high dose, single or two shots; about 5 received placebo; per-sample allocation not given. On day 63 after the first injection, vaccine and placebo recipients gave samples. Profiled with immunoSEQ multiplex PCR; TCRdb holds only in-frame clones, not every one. The table lists about 680,000 clones, about 90% of them singletons, with roughly 1.5% in the top ten. Source: peripheral blood, taken in a trial of Ad26.COV2.S vaccine versus placebo. The origin of the receptors is a person aged 18-60 years who received the Ad26.COV2.S COVID-19 vaccine or a placebo.

This chain connects TRBV19 to TRBJ1-5; 9 positions match TRBD1. The V gene end was trimmed by 6 bases and the J gene end by 5 bases; junction bases not matched to a gene: 8. This CDR3 comprises 15 residues. The germline V gene encodes CDR1 LNHDA and CDR2 SQIVND (reference sequence). The CDR3 sequence is CASSQQDRGYQPQHF. CDR3 coding DNA: TGTGCCAGTAGCCAACAGGACAGGGGATATCAGCCCCAGCATTTT.

The chain employs TRBV5-1 and TRBJ2-7; 8 bases line up with TRBD1. Unmatched junction bases numbered 5, after V lost 2 bases and J lost 4 bases. The CDR3 totals 14 residues. Germline CDR1 reads SGHRS; CDR2 reads YFSETQ. The CDR3 protein is CASSFQGAAYEQYF. The CDR3 DNA follows: TGCGCCAGCAGCTTTCAGGGGGCGGCGTACGAGCAGTACTTC.

This clone was observed a single time. V usage is TRBV5-1 and J usage is TRBJ2-5; the D call may be TRBD1 or TRBD2 (5 bases each). V gave up 3 bases and J gave up 1 base, with 10 bases separating them. This CDR3 contains 14 residues. From germline, CDR1 is SGHRS and CDR2 YFSETQ. DNA for the CDR3: TGCGCCAGCAGCTCACCCGGGACCCAAGAGACCCAGTACTTC. It codes for CASSSPGTQETQYF.

Worth noting for this clone: This sample also contains other DNA sequences that code for the same CDR3. The rearrangement joins TRBV5-1 to TRBJ1-1; no definite D call. This CDR3 has 12 amino acids. Trimming shortened V by 0 bases and J by 2 bases, and 2 bases separated the two germline ends. Germline V gene data show CDR1 as SGHRS and CDR2 as YFSETQ. The CDR3 bases are TGCGCCAGCAGCTTGGCCAACACTGAAGCTTTCTTT. This sequence encodes CASSLANTEAFF.

In DNA, the CDR3 is TGTGCCAGCAGGTCCATCCAAGGGAATGAGCAGTTCTTC. It yields the protein CASRSIQGNEQFF. The chain uses TRBV27 and TRBJ2-1, with D unresolved. V lost 6 bases and J lost 7, with 13 bases in between. CDR1 is MNHEY and CDR2 is SMNVEV in the germline V gene (reference sequence). The CDR3 is made up of 13 amino acids.

As concerns this clone: Other nucleotide sequences from this sample produce the same CDR3. The V gene is TRBV24-1, the J gene TRBJ2-7; the D gene is possibly TRBD1 (5 bases). Trimming removed 7 bases from V and 4 bases from J, with 7 bases in between. Germline V CDR1 and CDR2: KGHDR, SFDVKD. This CDR3 region has 11 residues. CDR3 sequence reads: CATSQGYEQYF. In DNA, the CDR3 is TGTGCCACCAGCCAGGGATACGAGCAGTACTTC.

The chain combines TRBV11-2 with TRBJ2-7; the D call may be TRBD1 or TRBD2 (6 bases each). There are 12 residues in the CDR3. Per the germline V gene, CDR1 is SGHAT and CDR2 is FQNNGV. Trimming removed 10 bases from V and 5 bases from J, with 15 bases in between. The CDR3 nucleotides read TGTGCCACGGAACAGGGCGGGGACGAGCAGTACTTC. Translating it yields CATEQGGDEQYF.

This clone is a singleton in its sample. This chain connects TRBV19 to TRBJ2-7, with a tentative D call TRBD1 (5 bases). This CDR3 is built from 16 residues. Germline-derived CDR1 and CDR2 are LNHDA and SQIVND (reference sequence). V lost 5 bases, J lost 2 bases, and 19 bases lay in between. In nucleotides, the CDR3 is TGTGCCAGTAGTGCAAGGGGATTTTCGGCGACCTACGAGCAGTACTTC. Encoded protein: CASSARGFSATYEQYF.

The chain couples TRBV10-3 to TRBJ1-2; tentatively, D is TRBD1 (6 bases). Germline V gives CDR1 ENHRY, CDR2 SYGVKD. V was shortened by 3 bases and J by 1 base, with 15 bases between the two germline ends. The CDR3 length is 16 residues. This chain's CDR3 is CAISDYADSSNYGYTF. The CDR3 DNA reads as TGTGCCATCAGTGATTACGCGGACAGTAGTAACTATGGCTACACCTTC.

This clone has a single count. This chain uses TRBV5-6 with TRBJ2-1; D tentatively fits TRBD1 or TRBD2 (5 bases each). CDR1 and CDR2 from the germline V gene are SGHDT and YYEEEE. The CDR3 has 11 residues. With 7 bases removed from V and 5 bases from J, the gap between germline ends came to 7 bases. For the CDR3, the DNA is TGTGCCAGCGGGGGAGACAATGAGCAGTTCTTC. Its protein is CASGGDNEQFF.

The V and J genes are TRBV15 and TRBJ2-3; 12 nucleotides line up with TRBD2. This CDR3 is built from 19 residues. Germline-derived CDR1 and CDR2 are LNHNV and YYDKDF (reference sequence). V was pared by 0 bases and J by 1 base, with 8 bases of the junction left unmatched. Here the CDR3 reads CATSREGLAGPVGTDTQYF. In nucleotides, the CDR3 is TGTGCCACCAGCAGAGAAGGACTAGCGGGACCTGTCGGCACAGATACGCAGTATTTT.

V and J are TRBV30 and TRBJ2-1; weak D call: TRBD1 (6 bases). From germline, CDR1 is GTSNPN and CDR2 SVGIG (reference sequence). The CDR3 covers 13 residues. V lost 5 bases and J 2 bases, leaving 10 bases between the germline ends. For the CDR3, the DNA is TGTGCCTGGCGGGACAACCCCTACAATGAGCAGTTCTTC. Its translation is CAWRDNPYNEQFF.

The chain couples TRBV24-1 to TRBJ2-3; the D gene could be TRBD1 or TRBD2 (5 bases each). V was pared by 6 bases and J by 0 bases, with 12 bases between. The CDR3 extends over 15 amino acids. In germline, CDR1 is KGHDR, CDR2 SFDVKD. The CDR3 reads CATSTGTESTDTQYF. The CDR3 bases are TGTGCCACCAGTACCGGGACGGAGAGCACAGATACGCAGTATTTT.

This chain links TRBV2 with TRBJ1-4; a weak D match, TRBD1 (5 bases). The CDR3 length is 16 residues. Trimming cost V 0 bases and J 4 bases, with 12 bases left between them. CDR1 is SNHLY and CDR2 is FYNNEI in the germline V gene. In nucleotides, the CDR3 is TGTGCCAGCAGTGAAGCGCGGAGACAGTATAATGAAAAACTGTTTTTT. Its protein product is CASSEARRQYNEKLFF.

This clone was recorded a few times. Different DNA sequences within this sample yield the same CDR3. The genes are TRBV7-9 and TRBJ1-1; D remains ambiguous. Germline CDR1 and CDR2: SEHNR and FQNEAQ (reference sequence). The length of the CDR3 is 13 residues. V lost 1 base and J lost 0, with 3 bases in between. The CDR3 region is CASSLVVNTEAFF. The CDR3 bases are TGTGCCAGCAGCTTAGTTGTGAACACTGAAGCTTTCTTT.

In its sample, this clone was seen once. V is TRBV7-9 and J is TRBJ2-6; D is uncertain. The CDR3 spans 15 residues. Trimming removed 5 bases from V and 0 bases from J, with 8 bases in between. Germline CDR1 reads SEHNR; CDR2 reads FQNEAQ (reference sequence). CDR3 region: CASSRLDSGANVLTF. CDR3 bases: TGTGCCAGCAGCCGACTCGACTCTGGGGCCAACGTCCTGACTTTC.

The J gene is TRBJ1-1, the V gene TRBV12-3 or TRBV12-4; D ambiguous. This CDR3 comprises 13 residues. V lost 7 bases and J 1 base, leaving 10 bases between the germline ends. CDR3 sequence reads: CASTLHGNTEAFF. CDR3 nucleotide sequence: TGTGCCAGCACTCTACACGGGAACACTGAAGCTTTCTTT.

This rearrangement joins TRBV13 to TRBJ2-2, with a possible D match to TRBD1 (6 bases). With 0 bases removed from V and 8 bases from J, the gap between germline ends came to 13 bases. The CDR3 consists of 15 residues. Germline-derived CDR1 and CDR2 are PRHDT and FYEKMQ (reference sequence). CDR3 coding DNA: TGTGCCAGCAGCTTAGGGGACAGATTTGTTGGGGAGCTGTTTTTT. Amino acids: CASSLGDRFVGELFF.

The chain recombines TRBV25-1 with TRBJ1-2, with D unresolved. Germline V gives CDR1 MGHDK, CDR2 SYGVNS. The germline V and J ends were trimmed by 1 base and 7 bases, with 7 bases remaining between them. This CDR3 comprises 12 residues. The CDR3 loop is CASSELFFGYTF. The CDR3 DNA sequence: TGTGCCAGCAGTGAATTATTCTTTGGCTACACCTTC.

J is TRBJ2-1 and V is TRBV6-5; TRBD2 matches at 11 bases. CDR1 is MNHEY, CDR2 SVGAGI, per germline. J was trimmed by 4 bases and V by 6 bases; bases with no gene match: 5. CDR3 length equals 15 residues. The CDR3 region has the DNA TGTGCCAGCAGACCCGGGACTAGCGGTTACAATGAGCAGTTCTTC. Amino acid sequence: CASRPGTSGYNEQFF.

V usage is TRBV3-1 (or the pseudogene TRBV3-2) and J usage is TRBJ2-5, with TRBD2 as a possible D gene (5 bases). Trimming took 4 bases from V and 5 from J, leaving 11 bases between them. The CDR3 runs 13 residues. The V gene's germline CDR1 is LGHDT and CDR2 YNNKEL (reference sequence). CDR3 DNA sequence: TGTGCCAGCAGCCCCGGACTCTGGGAGACCCAGTACTTC. It codes for CASSPGLWETQYF.

The V and J genes are TRBV19 and TRBJ2-4, with 10 bases aligning to TRBD2. The CDR3 totals 14 residues. With 8 bases clipped from V and 7 bases from J, the junction kept 8 bases outside the gene matches. CDR1 LNHDA and CDR2 SQIVND come from the germline V gene (reference sequence). The CDR3 DNA follows: TGTGCCAGTCAATCTAGCGGGAGTGGGAACATTCAGTACTTC. Protein sequence: CASQSSGSGNIQYF.

The CDR3 DNA follows: TGTGCCTGGAGTGTAGGTCAGACATTCAGTTCCAATCAGCCCCAGCATTTT. Translated, it gives CAWSVGQTFSSNQPQHF. The V gene is TRBV30, the J gene TRBJ1-5, with no clear D. Germline lookup yields CDR1 GTSNPN and CDR2 SVGIG (reference sequence). The CDR3 length is 17 residues. V was pared by 0 bases and J by 3 bases, with 18 bases between.

The rearrangement uses TRBV6-2 or TRBV6-3 and TRBJ1-1; 8 bases are shared with TRBD1. CDR1 and CDR2 (germline): MNHEY, SVGEGT. The length of the CDR3 is 17 residues. V trimming: 2 bases; J trimming: 2 bases; junction bases outside the gene matches: 10. CDR3: CASSYPTTGDYNTEAFF. CDR3 bases: TGTGCCAGCAGTTACCCCACGACAGGGGACTATAACACTGAAGCTTTCTTT.

The J gene is TRBJ1-2, the V gene TRBV7-9; no firm D call. V dropped 2 bases and J dropped 3 bases, with 10 bases sitting between them. The CDR3 sequence is 14 residues long. Germline CDR1 and CDR2: SEHNR and FQNEAQ (reference sequence). This chain's CDR3 is CASSLSTADYGYTF. The CDR3 DNA reads TGTGCCAGCAGCTTATCGACGGCGGACTATGGCTACACCTTC.

The chain recombines TRBV15 with TRBJ1-2; the D is unclear. Trimming left V 5 bases short and J 4 bases short, with 23 bases between. CDR1 is LNHNV, CDR2 YYDKDF, per germline (reference sequence). The CDR3 is made up of 17 amino acids. CDR3 coding DNA: TGTGCCACCAGCGCAGAAGAGGCACCACAGCAATCCTATGGCTACACCTTC. Its translation is CATSAEEAPQQSYGYTF.

The chain links TRBV12-3 or TRBV12-4 to TRBJ2-7, with 8 bases fitting TRBD2. V lost 2 bases and J lost 3; bases outside the gene matches: 0. This CDR3 has 13 amino acids. Here the CDR3 reads CASSLRGGYEQYF. DNA for the CDR3: TGTGCCAGCAGTTTACGGGGGGGCTACGAGCAGTACTTC.

The chain recombines TRBV5-1 with TRBJ2-1; D possibly matches TRBD1 or TRBD2 (7 bases each). V shed 0 bases and J shed 8 bases, with 15 bases lying between them. The CDR3 is 15 residues long. The germline gives CDR1 SGHRS, CDR2 YFSETQ. The DNA of the CDR3 is TGCGCCAGCAGCTTGGCCGAGGCAGGGGGGGATGAGCAGTTCTTC. Protein: CASSLAEAGGDEQFF.

The genes are TRBV5-8 and TRBJ2-5, with a tentative D call TRBD1 (6 bases). Trimming removed 1 base from V and 5 bases from J, with 18 bases in between. The CDR3 has 16 amino acids. Germline CDR1 reads SGHTS; CDR2 reads YDEGEE. The chain's CDR3 is CASSLYPQGRLETQYF. The CDR3 bases are TGTGCCAGCAGCTTGTACCCTCAGGGGCGGTTGGAGACCCAGTACTTC. Full variable domain (remainder filled in from reference TRBV5-8 and TRBJ2-5): EAGVTQSPTHLIKTRGQQATLRCSPISGHTSVYWYQQALGLGLQFLLWYDEGEERNRGNFPPRFSGRQFPNYSSELNVNALELEDSALYLCASSLYPQGRLETQYFGPGTRLLVL.

This clone came up once. The chain carries TRBV18 and TRBJ2-7; 7 bases agree with TRBD1. This CDR3 is 14 amino acids long. Trimming removed 2 bases from V and 7 bases from J; junction bases left unmatched: 8. Germline CDR1 is KGHSH and CDR2 is LQKENI. CDR3 nucleotide sequence: TGTGCCAGCTCACCAGGAACAGGGGTTCGGGAGCAGTACTTC. It encodes CASSPGTGVREQYF. Using reference TRBV18 and TRBJ2-7 for the parts outside the CDR3, the full variable domain is NAGVMQNPRHLVRRRGQEARLRCSPMKGHSHVYWYRQLPEEGLKFMVYLQKENIIDESGMPKERFSAEFPKEGPSILRIQQVVRGDSAAYFCASSPGTGVREQYFGPGTRLTVT.

V usage is TRBV6-5 and J usage is TRBJ2-5; the D gene is possibly TRBD1 (5 bases). V lost 2 bases, J lost 4 bases, and 14 bases lay in between. Germline V CDR1 and CDR2: MNHEY, SVGAGI. This CDR3 has 15 amino acids. The DNA for the CDR3 is TGTGCCAGCAGTTACGGACACTCTGGGCGAGAGACCCAGTACTTC. This codes for CASSYGHSGRETQYF.